This entry lists 21 T cell receptor beta chains sequenced from one sample in a study of molecular identifiers for immune sequencing clone quantification. TCRdb re-analysed the PCR reads in MiXCR, keeping a single row per CDR3 protein. The table shows about 330,000 distinct CDR3 sequences, with about 23% occurring only once. Sequenced material: naive CD8+ T cells from blood, with Jurkat cell RNA spiked in. Noted subset: FACS-sorted CD8+CD4-CCR7+CD45RA+ naive T cells. Every receptor here comes from a human donor in good health. Some libraries in this study had Jurkat cell RNA spiked in.

This clonotype was detected ten times or more. The chain has TRBV7-9 and TRBJ1-1, with no clear D. Trimming pared 6 bases from V and 4 bases from J, leaving 24 bases between. The CDR3 is 17 residues long. Germline V CDR1 and CDR2: SEHNR, FQNEAQ (reference sequence). CDR3 in amino acids: CASREAVVGFAGTEAFF. As DNA, the CDR3 is TGTGCCAGCAGGGAGGCGGTCGTGGGGTTTGCTGGCACTGAAGCTTTCTTT. The whole variable domain, filled in from reference TRBV7-9 and TRBJ1-1, reads DTGVSQNPRHKITKRGQNVTFRCDPISEHNRLYWYRQTLGQGPEFLTYFQNEAQLEKSRLLSDRFSAERPKGSFSTLEIQRTEQGDSAMYLCASREAVVGFAGTEAFFGQGTRLTVV.

This clonotype was seen only once. This chain joins TRBV6-5 and TRBJ2-5; the match to TRBD1 covers 10 bases. The junction had 16 bases not matched to a gene; V was cut back by 3 bases and J by 0 bases. Germline V gives CDR1 MNHEY, CDR2 SVGAGI. This CDR3 has 20 residues. CDR3 nucleotide sequence: TGTGCCAGCAGTTATTCCCACCTACGCACCGGGACAGGGGACCAAGAGACCCAGTACTTC. Amino acids: CASSYSHLRTGTGDQETQYF.

This clonotype was detected only a few times. This chain uses TRBV2 with TRBJ2-3; D possibly corresponds to TRBD1 (5 bases). The ends were cut back, 7 bases at V and 0 bases at J, with 11 bases in the middle. The CDR3 is made up of 14 amino acids. The germline gives CDR1 SNHLY, CDR2 FYNNEI. The CDR3 protein is CASKGSDSTDTQYF. CDR3 sequence (DNA): TGTGCCAGCAAGGGGTCGGACAGCACAGATACGCAGTATTTT.

This clonotype has ten or more counts. The chain combines TRBV23-1 with TRBJ1-5; the D gene is possibly TRBD1 (5 bases). TRBV23-1 carries the ORF label, with uncertain function. Trimming stripped 4 bases from V and 5 bases from J, with 15 bases between. The CDR3 spans 15 residues. The CDR3 loop reads CASSRGGEIYQPQHF. Written as DNA, the CDR3 is TGCGCCAGCAGTCGGGGAGGGGAAATCTATCAGCCCCAGCATTTT.

As for this clonotype: A much larger clone differs by one base, so this may be a read error. This chain joins TRBV20-1 and TRBJ2-7, with 7 bases matching TRBD1. The CDR3 covers 14 residues. V lost 0 bases, J lost 6 bases, and 8 bases stayed unmatched. Per germline, CDR1 DFQATT and CDR2 SNEGSKA (reference sequence). In DNA, the CDR3 is TGCAGTGCTAGAGACCCCGACAGGGTAAGCGAGCAGTACTTC. It codes for CSARDPDRVSEQYF.

The V call is TRBV30, the J call TRBJ2-7; possibly TRBD1 or TRBD2 for D (6 bases each). Looked up from germline, CDR1 is GTSNPN and CDR2 is SVGIG (reference sequence). The CDR3 has 13 amino acids. V was pared by 2 bases and J by 3 bases, with 11 bases between. The CDR3 DNA reads as TGTGCCTGGAGTACGGGGGCTTTCTACGAGCAGTACTTC. Translating gives CAWSTGAFYEQYF.

The genes are TRBV4-2 and TRBJ2-7, with 9 bases matching TRBD2. V trimming: 0 bases; J trimming: 3 bases; junction bases outside the gene matches: 3. Germline-derived CDR1 and CDR2 are LGHNA and YNFKEQ. The CDR3 contains 15 residues. CDR3 in amino acids: CASSQEASGVYEQYF. The CDR3, as DNA: TGTGCCAGCAGCCAAGAGGCTAGCGGGGTCTACGAGCAGTACTTC.

The V and J genes are TRBV6-5 and TRBJ2-2; TRBD1 is a possible D gene (6 bases). The germline CDR1 and CDR2 sequences are MNHEY and SVGAGI. V gave up 1 base and J gave up 7 bases, with 13 bases separating them. This CDR3 spans 15 amino acids. CDR3 nucleotides: TGTGCCAGCAGTTACTTCAAACAGGGTAACGGGGAGCTGTTTTTT. It is translated as CASSYFKQGNGELFF.

Details on this clonotype: A much more abundant neighbour one base away suggests this may be a read error. V usage is TRBV4-3 and J usage is TRBJ1-6, with unresolved D. CDR1 is LGHNA, CDR2 YSLEER, per germline. The CDR3 loop spans 17 amino acids. The chain's CDR3 is CASSQDGPRSYNTPLHF. DNA for the CDR3: TGCGCCAGCAGCCAAGATGGACCAAGGTCTTATAATACACCCCTCCACTTT.

V usage is TRBV7-9 and J usage is TRBJ1-5, with D maybe TRBD1 (5 bases). CDR1 is SEHNR, CDR2 FQNEAQ, per germline (reference sequence). Trimming took off 7 bases at V and 3 bases at J, with 22 bases between the two ends. CDR3 length: 17 amino acids. The CDR3 protein is CASTASDSHTPNQPQHF. CDR3 in DNA: TGTGCCAGCACCGCTTCAGACAGCCACACACCCAATCAGCCCCAGCATTTT.

The genes are TRBV13 and TRBJ2-3; TRBD2 agrees at 13 bases. CDR3 length: 20 residues. Germline CDR1 reads PRHDT; CDR2 reads FYEKMQ (reference sequence). V shed 2 bases and J 2 bases; nucleotides not matched to a gene: 13. CDR3 nucleotides: TGTGCCAGCAGCTTATTGCGCGGACTAGCGGGAGTGGCACACACAGATACGCAGTATTTT. It codes for CASSLLRGLAGVAHTDTQYF.

This clonotype was counted between two and nine times. This chain uses TRBV30 with TRBJ1-3; TRBD1 might be the D (6 bases). V lost 0 bases, J lost 0 bases, and 18 bases lay in between. The length of the CDR3 is 18 residues. CDR1 is GTSNPN and CDR2 is SVGIG in the germline V gene (reference sequence). CDR3 amino acids: CAWSVRGQRIYSGNTIYF. The DNA of the CDR3 is TGTGCCTGGAGTGTACGCGGACAGAGGATATACTCTGGAAACACCATATATTTT. The whole variable domain, filled in from reference TRBV30 and TRBJ1-3, reads SQTIHQWPATLVQPVGSPLSLECTVEGTSNPNLYWYRQAAGRGLQLLFYSVGIGQISSEVPQNLSASRPQDRQFILSSKKLLLSDSGFYLCAWSVRGQRIYSGNTIYFGEGSWLTVV.

This clonotype appeared many times. The chain carries TRBV20-1 and TRBJ1-5; D possibly corresponds to TRBD1 (5 bases). The CDR3 contains 15 residues. In germline, CDR1 is DFQATT, CDR2 SNEGSKA (reference sequence). Trimming left V 0 bases short and J 7 bases short, with 16 bases between. CDR3 nucleotides: TGCAGTGCTAGAGATCAGATGGGGGTGTGGCAGCCCCAGCATTTT. Protein sequence: CSARDQMGVWQPQHF.

This clonotype was detected only a few times. The genes are TRBV4-3 and TRBJ2-1; D is unresolved. CDR1 is LGHNA and CDR2 is YSLEER in the germline V gene. This CDR3 has 16 residues. V was shortened by 0 bases and J by 7 bases, with 16 bases between the two germline ends. CDR3 region: CASSQDRAGSGNEQFF. CDR3 DNA sequence: TGCGCCAGCAGCCAAGATCGGGCTGGAAGTGGGAATGAGCAGTTCTTC.

This chain joins TRBV4-3 and TRBJ2-4, with 7 bases lining up with TRBD2. Germline V gives CDR1 LGHNA, CDR2 YSLEER. The CDR3 is 13 amino acids. V trimming: 0 bases; J trimming: 13 bases; junction bases outside the gene matches: 6. The CDR3 nucleotides read TGCGCCAGCAGCCAAGATACCAGGGAGGGACAGTACTTC. Translation: CASSQDTREGQYF.

The rearrangement links TRBV12-3 or TRBV12-4 to TRBJ2-3; 11 positions agree with TRBD2. V shed 6 bases and J 6 bases; nucleotides not matched to a gene: 8. The CDR3 is made up of 15 amino acids. The CDR3 sequence is CASSTTSGKTDTQYF. The DNA for the CDR3 is TGTGCCAGCAGCACGACTAGCGGGAAGACGGATACGCAGTATTTT.

This clonotype was recorded a few times. This chain uses TRBV27 with TRBJ2-3; TRBD1 is a possible D gene (6 bases). The CDR3 extends over 16 amino acids. Per the germline V gene, CDR1 is MNHEY and CDR2 is SMNVEV (reference sequence). V lost 5 bases to trimming and J lost 2 bases, with 17 bases between them. Here the CDR3 DNA reads TGTGCCAGCAGTGAACCGGGACAAATGATCACAGATACGCAGTATTTT. This translates into CASSEPGQMITDTQYF.

The rearrangement links TRBV5-6 to TRBJ2-5; the match to TRBD2 covers 7 bases. The CDR3 is 17 residues long. The ends lost 2 bases at V and 1 base at J; junction bases unmatched: 11. Germline V gene sequence: CDR1 SGHDT, CDR2 YYEEEE. The chain's CDR3 is CASSLSRGGAVQETQYF. The CDR3 nucleotides read TGTGCCAGCAGCTTAAGTCGCGGGGGAGCGGTCCAAGAGACCCAGTACTTC.

This clonotype was detected ten times or more. The gene calls are TRBV9 and TRBJ2-3; D perhaps matches TRBD2 (6 bases). The CDR3 length is 16 residues. V was pared by 0 bases and J by 5 bases, with 16 bases between. Germline V lookup: CDR1 SGDLS, CDR2 YYNGEE. The CDR3 nucleotides are TGTGCCAGCAGCGTAGACGGCGGGGTGGCCGGAGATACGCAGTATTTT. Amino acid sequence: CASSVDGGVAGDTQYF.

This clonotype has a count of ten or more. The V call is TRBV4-1, the J call TRBJ2-5; D perhaps matches TRBD1 (5 bases). Germline V gene data show CDR1 as MGHRA and CDR2 as YSYEKL. CDR3 length: 13 amino acids. V lost 2 bases and J 9 bases, leaving 13 bases between the germline ends. CDR3 sequence reads: CASSQSDMTAQYF. CDR3 sequence (DNA): TGCGCCAGCAGCCAATCGGACATGACGGCCCAGTACTTC.

This clonotype turned up a few times. This chain links TRBV19 with TRBJ2-1; D is perhaps TRBD2 (6 bases). CDR3 length equals 14 residues. Trimming shortened V by 3 bases and J by 1 base, and 7 bases separated the two germline ends. Germline-derived CDR1 and CDR2 are LNHDA and SQIVND (reference sequence). This chain's CDR3 is CASSIGGSYNEQFF. CDR3 DNA: TGTGCCAGTAGTATTGGAGGGTCCTACAATGAGCAGTTCTTC.